A selection of T cell receptor beta chains follows, all from one sample in a study of human T cells and chemical hapten exposure. MiXCR, run by TCRdb on the RACE reads, gives a single entry per CDR3 protein. The sample holds over 300,000 distinct CDR3 sequences, roughly 4.6% seen once. Specimen: whole blood, collected in connection with sensitization to the hapten diphenylcyclopropenone (DPC). The origin of the receptors is a woman between 45 and 65 years old with alopecia areata. Some clones in this sample may be carry-over from other donors' samples. Both conserved end residues are part of each CDR3. D genes are given only for firm matches. The listing skips clone size in some rows; elsewhere it reads once, few, many or a size class.

clone size | D gene | J gene | V gene | CDR3 DNA | CDR3 protein
few | - | TRBJ1-6 | TRBV12-3/TRBV12-4 | TGTGCCAGCGGTCCACCGGGGGGCCCAGGATCACCCCTCCACTTT | CASGPPGGPGSPLHF
many | TRBD2 | TRBJ2-3 | TRBV12-3/TRBV12-4 | TGTGCCAGCAGTCCCGACCTGCGGGGGGAGGAAGATACGCAGTATTTT | CASSPDLRGEEDTQYF
many | - | TRBJ2-5 | TRBV5-1 | TGCGCCAGCAGCTTGGTTGACAGTCAAGAGACCCAGTACTTC | CASSLVDSQETQYF
- | - | TRBJ1-5 | TRBV9 | TGTGCCAGCAGCTCCCGAGAGCCCCAGCATTTT | CASSSREPQHF
- | - | TRBJ2-7 | TRBV5-1 | TGCGCCAGCAGTTCTGGGGGGAATCCCTCCGAGCAGTACTTC | CASSSGGNPSEQYF
many | TRBD2 | TRBJ2-7 | TRBV5-1 | TGCGCCAGCAGCCGCGGGGGTTTCTACGAGCAGTACTTC | CASSRGGFYEQYF
many | - | TRBJ1-2 | TRBV12-5 | TGTGCTAGTGGCCCGGGAGTCTACTATGGCTACACCTTC | CASGPGVYYGYTF
many | - | TRBJ2-7 | TRBV29-1 | TGCAGCGTTGCGGGCTCGCGGGGCTCCGAGCAGTACTTC | CSVAGSRGSEQYF
many | - | TRBJ2-1 | TRBV6-4 | TGTGCCAGCACAATACCAGGGGGTCGCGGGGGATCCTACAATGAGCAGTTCTTC | CASTIPGGRGGSYNEQFF
- | TRBD1 | TRBJ1-2 | TRBV20-1 | TGCAGTGCCGGGGACAGTACCTATGGCTACACCTTC | CSAGDSTYGYTF
- | - | TRBJ2-7 | TRBV29-1 | TGCAGCGTGGCAGGGGCCAACTACGAGCAGTACTTC | CSVAGANYEQYF
many | TRBD1 | TRBJ1-2 | TRBV3-1 | TGTGCCAGCACCTCGACAGGGGCCTATGGCTACACCTTC | CASTSTGAYGYTF
many | - | TRBJ2-7 | TRBV4-3 | TGCGCCAGCAGCCAAGACGTAGGTCGGCGGGACGAGCAGTACTTC | CASSQDVGRRDEQYF
- | - | TRBJ2-1 | TRBV7-8 | TGTGCCAGCACCCCCTCCGGGAACTACAATGAGCAGTTCTTC | CASTPSGNYNEQFF
many | - | TRBJ2-1 | TRBV28 | TGTGCCAGCAGTTTGGTCGGCGTAGAGCAGTTCTTC | CASSLVGVEQFF